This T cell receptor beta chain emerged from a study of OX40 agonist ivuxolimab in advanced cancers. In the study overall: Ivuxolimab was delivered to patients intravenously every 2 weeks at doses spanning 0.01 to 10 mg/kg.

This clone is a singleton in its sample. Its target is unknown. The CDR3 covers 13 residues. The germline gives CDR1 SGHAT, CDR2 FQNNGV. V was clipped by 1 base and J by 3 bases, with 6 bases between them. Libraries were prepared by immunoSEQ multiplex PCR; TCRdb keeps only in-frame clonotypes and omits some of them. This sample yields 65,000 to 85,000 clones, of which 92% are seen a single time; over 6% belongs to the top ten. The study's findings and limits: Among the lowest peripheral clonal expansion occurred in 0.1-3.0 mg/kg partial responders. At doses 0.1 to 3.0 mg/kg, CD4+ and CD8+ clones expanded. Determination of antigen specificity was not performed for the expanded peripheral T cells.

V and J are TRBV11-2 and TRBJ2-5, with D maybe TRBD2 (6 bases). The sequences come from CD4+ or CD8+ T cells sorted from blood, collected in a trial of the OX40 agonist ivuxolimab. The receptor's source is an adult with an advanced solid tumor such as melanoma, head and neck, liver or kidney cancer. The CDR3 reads CASSLGGEETQYF. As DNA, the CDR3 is TGTGCCAGCAGCTTAGGGGGGGAAGAGACCCAGTACTTC.